Included here is one TCR beta chain sequence, with context. Trimming stripped 0 bases from V and 0 bases from J, with 9 bases between. The CDR3 consists of 16 residues. The germline V gene encodes CDR1 MNHNS and CDR2 SASEGT. None of the donors, who were healthy HIV-negative adults, had recently had acute infections or vaccinations. The assay used deep level. The protocol was immunoSEQ multiplex PCR, while the TCRdb copy is restricted to in-frame clones and leaves out a portion. The table shows about 470,000 clones, with around 79% occurring only once. The data were obtained in a study of shared clonotypes between healthy human individuals.

Sequenced input: PBMCs. The TCR comes from a woman in her thirties or forties in good health. Some clones in this sample may be carry-over from other donors' samples. The chain carries TRBV6-1 and TRBJ2-4; D not resolved. Here the CDR3 DNA reads TGTGCCAGCAGTGAAGCGTTGGGCCTAGCCAAAAACATTCAGTACTTC. Translation: CASSEALGLAKNIQYF.